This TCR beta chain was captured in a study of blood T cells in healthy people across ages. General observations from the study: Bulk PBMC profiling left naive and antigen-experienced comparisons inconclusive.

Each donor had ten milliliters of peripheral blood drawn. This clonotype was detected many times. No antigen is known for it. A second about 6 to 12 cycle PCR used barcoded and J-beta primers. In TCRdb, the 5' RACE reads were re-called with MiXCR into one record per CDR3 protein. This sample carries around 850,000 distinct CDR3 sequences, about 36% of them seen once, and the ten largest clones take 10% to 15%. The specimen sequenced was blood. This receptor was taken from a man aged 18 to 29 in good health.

The CDR3 reads CASSYRVRTDTQYF. CDR3 in DNA: TGTGCCAGCAGTTACAGGGTCCGCACAGATACGCAGTATTTT. The V call is TRBV27, the J call TRBJ2-3; tentatively, D is TRBD1 (6 bases). The CDR3 has 14 amino acids. Germline loops: CDR1 MNHEY, CDR2 SMNVEV (reference sequence). V gave up 4 bases and J gave up 1 base, with 9 bases separating them.